The 13 T cell receptor beta chains given below trace back to one sample, sequenced in a study of cytomegalovirus exposure and HLA in healthy donors. Measured with immunoSEQ multiplex PCR; TCRdb has only the in-frame clones, and not every one. The data show 150,000 to 200,000 clones, with approximately 84% seen just once and under 7.5% held by the top ten. Sample: PBMCs. The receptors were sampled from a man aged 18 to 35 in good health and CMV-seropositive.

This clone was counted between two and nine times. The chain links TRBV4-3 to TRBJ2-7; a possible D gene is TRBD2 (6 bases). Trimming cost V 0 bases and J 4 bases, with 25 bases left between them. The CDR3 length is 19 residues. Germline V CDR1 and CDR2: LGHNA, YSLEER. CDR3 in amino acids: CASSQEWVLAPNPAYEQYF. For the CDR3, the DNA is TGCGCCAGCAGCCAAGAGTGGGTCCTAGCGCCTAACCCCGCTTACGAGCAGTACTTC.

This clone was counted a single time. The chain has TRBV27 and TRBJ1-4; the D gene is possibly TRBD1 (6 bases). Between the trimmed V and J ends, which lost 5 bases and 7 bases, there was a span of 26 bases. The CDR3 is made up of 18 amino acids. The germline V gene encodes CDR1 MNHEY and CDR2 SMNVEV (reference sequence). The CDR3 region is CASSPPRDTTYSTEKLFF. In nucleotides, the CDR3 is TGTGCCAGCAGTCCACCCCGGGACACAACTTACAGCACTGAAAAACTGTTTTTT.

The rearrangement links TRBV15 to TRBJ1-5; possibly TRBD1 for D (6 bases). V shed 1 base and J shed 1 base, with 11 bases lying between them. Germline V gene sequence: CDR1 LNHNV, CDR2 YYDKDF (reference sequence). This CDR3 is built from 16 residues. The CDR3 nucleotides are TGTGCCACCAGCAGAGGGGGGACACTGAGCAATCAGCCCCAGCATTTT. Encoded protein: CATSRGGTLSNQPQHF.

This chain uses TRBV5-1 with TRBJ2-1; 11 positions agree with TRBD2. The germline V gene encodes CDR1 SGHRS and CDR2 YFSETQ. The CDR3 spans 17 residues. After removal of 4 bases from V and 0 bases from J, the junction contained 6 bases not matched to a gene. As DNA, the CDR3 is TGCGCCAGCAGCCTAGGGACTAGCGGAAGCTCCTACAATGAGCAGTTCTTC. This sequence encodes CASSLGTSGSSYNEQFF.

In this sample, this clone turned up once. The junction departs from germline at one end; a sequencing error may be responsible. This chain uses TRBV7-8 with TRBJ1-5, with a weak D call TRBD1 (5 bases). Per the germline V gene, CDR1 is SGHVS and CDR2 is FQNEAQ. The length of the CDR3 is 15 residues. CDR3 residues: CASSLWGPSIQPQHF. CDR3 bases: TGTGCCAGCAGCTTATGGGGCCCAAGCATTCAGCCCCAGCATTTT.

The chain carries TRBV6-5 and TRBJ2-7; 11 bases agree with TRBD2. After removal of 7 bases from V and 2 bases from J, the junction contained 7 bases not matched to a gene. The length of the CDR3 is 15 residues. The germline V gene has CDR1 MNHEY and CDR2 SVGAGI. The CDR3 sequence: CASTTGTSGTYEQYF. The CDR3, as DNA: TGTGCCAGCACCACAGGGACTAGCGGAACCTACGAGCAGTACTTC.

The gene calls are TRBV4-2 and TRBJ2-2; 11 bases map to TRBD2. Trimming took 4 bases from V and 6 from J; bases not matched to a gene: 7. Germline values: CDR1 LGHNA, CDR2 YNFKEQ. This CDR3 spans 16 amino acids. The CDR3 spells CASSLSGGLAAGELFF. The CDR3, as DNA: TGTGCCAGCAGCCTGTCTGGGGGACTAGCGGCCGGGGAGCTGTTTTTT.

This clone has only one observation. The V gene is TRBV13, the J gene TRBJ2-4; 8 bases align to TRBD2. CDR1 is PRHDT and CDR2 is FYEKMQ in the germline V gene (reference sequence). The CDR3 length is 19 residues. Trimming took 2 bases from V and 1 from J; bases not matched to a gene: 13. CDR3 protein: CASSLTGGGRRPAKNIQYF. The CDR3 DNA reads TGTGCCAGCAGCTTAACCGGGGGGGGCAGGCGCCCGGCCAAAAACATTCAGTACTTC.

V usage is TRBV6-6 and J usage is TRBJ2-1; 12 bases agree with TRBD2. This CDR3 region has 14 residues. With 4 bases clipped from V and 7 bases from J, the junction kept 2 bases outside the gene matches. Germline CDR1 MNHNY, CDR2 SVGAGI (reference sequence). CDR3 in DNA: TGTGCCAGCAGTTCACTAGCGGGGGGAAATGAGCAGTTCTTC. This encodes CASSSLAGGNEQFF.

V and J are TRBV18 and TRBJ2-7; 14 bases are a match to TRBD2. CDR3 length equals 16 residues. The germline V gene encodes CDR1 KGHSH and CDR2 LQKENI. With 8 bases clipped from V and 1 base from J, the junction kept 7 bases outside the gene matches. The CDR3 reads CASTSRTSGRSYEQYF. The CDR3 nucleotides are TGTGCCAGCACGTCCAGGACTAGCGGGAGGTCCTACGAGCAGTACTTC.

The chain employs TRBV27 and TRBJ2-1; the D gene is possibly TRBD2 (6 bases). The CDR3 has 14 residues. Trimming took off 2 bases at V and 6 bases at J, with 11 bases between the two ends. Germline CDR1 reads MNHEY; CDR2 reads SMNVEV (reference sequence). The CDR3 nucleotides read TGTGCCAGCAGTTTACCGGGACTCCTCAATGAGCAGTTCTTC. It yields the protein CASSLPGLLNEQFF.

This rearrangement joins TRBV7-3 to TRBJ1-4; D may be TRBD1 (6 bases). The CDR3 loop spans 15 amino acids. The germline gives CDR1 SGHTA, CDR2 FQGTGA. Trimming stripped 1 base from V and 3 bases from J, with 9 bases between. The chain's CDR3 is CASSLSGQPNEKLFF. For the CDR3, the DNA is TGTGCCAGCAGCTTAAGCGGACAGCCTAATGAAAAACTGTTTTTT. The full variable domain, rest sourced from reference TRBV7-3 and TRBJ1-4, is GAGVSQTPSNKVTEKGKYVELRCDPISGHTALYWYRQSLGQGPEFLIYFQGTGAADDSGLPNDRFFAVRPEGSVSTLKIQRTERGDSAVYLCASSLSGQPNEKLFFGSGTQLSVL.

V and J are TRBV7-6 and TRBJ2-1; 11 nucleotides align to TRBD2. The CDR3 consists of 16 residues. With V trimmed by 4 bases and J by 5 bases, 7 bases remained unmatched. Germline CDR1 reads SGHVS; CDR2 reads FNYEAQ. CDR3 sequence (DNA): TGTGCCAGCAGCTCCCCTGGGACTAGCGGTAACAATGAGCAGTTCTTC. It yields the protein CASSSPGTSGNNEQFF.